The T cell receptor beta chain under discussion was sequenced for a study of OX40 agonist ivuxolimab in advanced cancers. Assay used: immunoSEQ multiplex PCR; TCRdb lists only in-frame clones, some missing. The table lists 8,000 or so clones, almost 90% of them singletons. Study-wide results and limits: Certain nonresponders additionally had low normalized T-cell clonal expansion. No determination was made of the antigen specificity of the expanded peripheral T cells.

About this clone: What it binds is not known.

The source was CD4+ or CD8+ T cells sorted from blood, collected in a trial of the OX40 agonist ivuxolimab. This receptor was obtained from an adult with an advanced solid tumor such as melanoma, head and neck, liver or kidney cancer.

The CDR3 DNA reads TGTGCCAGCAGCTTAGCCCGTAGCGGGAGTACAGATACGCAGTATTTT. This codes for CASSLARSGSTDTQYF. The chain carries TRBV7-2 and TRBJ2-3, with TRBD2 matching over 9 bases. The CDR3 totals 16 residues. The V gene end was trimmed by 0 bases and the J gene end by 3 bases; junction bases not matched to a gene: 4. Per the germline V gene, CDR1 is SGHTA and CDR2 is FQGNSA. Complete variable domain (other parts from reference TRBV7-2 and TRBJ2-3): GAGVSQSPSNKVTEKGKDVELRCDPISGHTALYWYRQSLGQGLEFLIYFQGNSAPDKSGLPSDRFSAERTGGSVSTLTIQRTQQEDSAVYLCASSLARSGSTDTQYFGPGTRLTVL.